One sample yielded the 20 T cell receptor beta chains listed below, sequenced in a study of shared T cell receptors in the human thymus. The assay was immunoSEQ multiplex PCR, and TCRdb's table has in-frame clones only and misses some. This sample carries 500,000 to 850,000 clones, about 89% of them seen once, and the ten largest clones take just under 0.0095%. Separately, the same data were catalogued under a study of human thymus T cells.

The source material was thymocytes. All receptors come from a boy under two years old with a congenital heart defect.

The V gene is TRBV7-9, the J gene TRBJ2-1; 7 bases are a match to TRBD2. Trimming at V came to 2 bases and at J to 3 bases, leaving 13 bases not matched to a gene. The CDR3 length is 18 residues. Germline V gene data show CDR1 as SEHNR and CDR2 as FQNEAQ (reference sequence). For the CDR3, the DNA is TGTGCCAGCAGCTTAAGCTTGGGGAGGGGAGAACACTACAATGAGCAGTTCTTC. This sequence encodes CASSLSLGRGEHYNEQFF. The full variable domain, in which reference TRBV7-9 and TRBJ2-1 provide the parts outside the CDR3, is DTGVSQNPRHKITKRGQNVTFRCDPISEHNRLYWYRQTLGQGPEFLTYFQNEAQLEKSRLLSDRFSAERPKGSFSTLEIQRTEQGDSAMYLCASSLSLGRGEHYNEQFFGPGTRLTVL.

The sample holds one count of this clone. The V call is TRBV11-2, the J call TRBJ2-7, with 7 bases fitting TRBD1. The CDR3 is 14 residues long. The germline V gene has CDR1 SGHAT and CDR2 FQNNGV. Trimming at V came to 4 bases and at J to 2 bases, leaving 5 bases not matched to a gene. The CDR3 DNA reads TGTGCCAGCAGCTCCCGGGACAGCGCCTACGAGCAGTACTTC. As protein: CASSSRDSAYEQYF.

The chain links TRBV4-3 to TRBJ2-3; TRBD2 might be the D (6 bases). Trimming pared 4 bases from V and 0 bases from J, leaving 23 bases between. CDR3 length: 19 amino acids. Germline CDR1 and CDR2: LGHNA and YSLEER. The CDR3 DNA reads TGCGCCAGCAGCCCGCGCCACCCGGGACTTATTCCTAGCACAGATACGCAGTATTTT. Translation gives CASSPRHPGLIPSTDTQYF.

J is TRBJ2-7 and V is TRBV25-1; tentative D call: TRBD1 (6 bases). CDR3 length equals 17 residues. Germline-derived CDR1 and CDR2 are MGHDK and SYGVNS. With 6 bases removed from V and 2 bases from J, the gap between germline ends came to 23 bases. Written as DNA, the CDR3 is TGTGCCAGCAGCCTAGGGGGACGGGCGTTGAGCCCCTACGAGCAGTACTTC. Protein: CASSLGGRALSPYEQYF.

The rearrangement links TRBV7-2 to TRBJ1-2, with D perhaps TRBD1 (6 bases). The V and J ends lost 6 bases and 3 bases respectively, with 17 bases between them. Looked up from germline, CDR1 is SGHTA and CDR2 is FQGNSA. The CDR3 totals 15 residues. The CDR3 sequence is CASSSKTGPYYGYTF. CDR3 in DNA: TGTGCCAGCAGTTCTAAAACAGGGCCGTACTATGGCTACACCTTC.

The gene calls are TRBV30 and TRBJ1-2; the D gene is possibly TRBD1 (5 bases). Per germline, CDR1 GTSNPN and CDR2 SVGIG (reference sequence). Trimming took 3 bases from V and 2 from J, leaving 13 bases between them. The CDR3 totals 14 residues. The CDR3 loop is CAWRETRTNYGYTF. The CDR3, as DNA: TGTGCCTGGAGGGAGACCCGGACAAACTATGGCTACACCTTC.

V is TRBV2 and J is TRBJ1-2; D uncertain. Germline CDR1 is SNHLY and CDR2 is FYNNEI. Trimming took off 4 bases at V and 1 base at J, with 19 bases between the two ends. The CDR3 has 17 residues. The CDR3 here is CASSARGGPLDNYGYTF. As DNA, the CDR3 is TGTGCCAGCAGTGCCCGGGGAGGGCCCTTGGATAACTATGGCTACACCTTC.

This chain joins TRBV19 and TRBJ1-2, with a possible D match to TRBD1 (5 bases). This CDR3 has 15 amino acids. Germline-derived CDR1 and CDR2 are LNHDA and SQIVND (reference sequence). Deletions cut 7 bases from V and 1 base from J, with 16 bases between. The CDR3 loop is CASTTSREGNYGYTF. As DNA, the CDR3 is TGTGCCAGTACCACAAGCAGGGAGGGTAACTATGGCTACACCTTC.

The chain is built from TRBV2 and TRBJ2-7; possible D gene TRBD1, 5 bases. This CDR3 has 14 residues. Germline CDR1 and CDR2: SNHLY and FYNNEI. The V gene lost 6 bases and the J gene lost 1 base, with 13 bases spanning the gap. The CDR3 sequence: CASRYRLTSYEQYF. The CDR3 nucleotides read TGTGCCAGCAGATACAGGTTAACTTCCTACGAGCAGTACTTC.

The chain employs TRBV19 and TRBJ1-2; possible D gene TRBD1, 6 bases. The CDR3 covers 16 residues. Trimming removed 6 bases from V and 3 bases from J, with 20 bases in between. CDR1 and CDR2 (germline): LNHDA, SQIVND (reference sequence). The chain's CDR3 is CASSTPQGRIDYGYTF. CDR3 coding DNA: TGTGCCAGTAGCACCCCGCAGGGGCGAATTGACTATGGCTACACCTTC.

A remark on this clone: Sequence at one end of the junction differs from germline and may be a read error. CDR3 residues: CASSLRGGADNEQFF. The DNA of the CDR3 is TGTGCTAGCAGCCTCCGCGGGGGGGCCGACAATGAGCAGTTCTTC. The chain uses TRBV7-7 and TRBJ2-1; 9 bases map to TRBD2. Germline assignment: CDR1 SSHAT and CDR2 FNYEAQ (reference sequence). The CDR3 is 15 amino acids.

The CDR3 sequence: CASSQEGEGWNGYTF. CDR3 coding DNA: TGCGCCAGCAGCCAAGAAGGGGAGGGGTGGAATGGCTACACCTTC. The V and J genes are TRBV4-1 and TRBJ1-2, with D perhaps matching TRBD1 (5 bases). The germline gives CDR1 MGHRA, CDR2 YSYEKL. V lost 0 bases to trimming and J lost 6 bases, with 14 bases between them. The CDR3 sequence is 15 residues long.

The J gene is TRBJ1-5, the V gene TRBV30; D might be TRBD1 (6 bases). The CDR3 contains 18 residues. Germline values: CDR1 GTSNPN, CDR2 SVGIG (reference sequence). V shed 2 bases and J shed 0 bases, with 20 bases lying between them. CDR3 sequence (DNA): TGTGCCTGGAGTCCCCGGAGAGGGGGGGCTTATAGCAATCAGCCCCAGCATTTT. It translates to CAWSPRRGGAYSNQPQHF.

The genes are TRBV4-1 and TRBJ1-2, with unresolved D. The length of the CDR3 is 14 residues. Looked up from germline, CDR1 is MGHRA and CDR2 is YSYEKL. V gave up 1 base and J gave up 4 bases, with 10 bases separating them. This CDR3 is CASSQAQVLYGYTF. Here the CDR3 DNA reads TGCGCCAGCAGCCAAGCTCAGGTTCTCTATGGCTACACCTTC.

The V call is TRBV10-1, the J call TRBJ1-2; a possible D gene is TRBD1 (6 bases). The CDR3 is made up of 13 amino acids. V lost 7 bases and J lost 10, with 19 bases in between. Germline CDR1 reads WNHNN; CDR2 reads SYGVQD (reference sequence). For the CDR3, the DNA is TGCGCCAGCAACCTAAACAGGGTAGCTAACTACACCTTC. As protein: CASNLNRVANYTF.

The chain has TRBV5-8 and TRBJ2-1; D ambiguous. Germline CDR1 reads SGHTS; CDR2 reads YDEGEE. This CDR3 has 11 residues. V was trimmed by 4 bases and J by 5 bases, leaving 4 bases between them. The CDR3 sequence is CASSLDNEQFF. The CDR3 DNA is TGTGCCAGCAGCCTCGACAATGAGCAGTTCTTC.

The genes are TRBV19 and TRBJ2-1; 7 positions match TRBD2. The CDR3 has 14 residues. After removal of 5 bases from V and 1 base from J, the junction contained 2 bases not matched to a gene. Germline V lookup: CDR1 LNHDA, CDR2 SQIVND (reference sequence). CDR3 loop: CASSRTRSYNEQFF. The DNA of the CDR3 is TGTGCCAGTAGTCGGACTAGATCCTACAATGAGCAGTTCTTC.

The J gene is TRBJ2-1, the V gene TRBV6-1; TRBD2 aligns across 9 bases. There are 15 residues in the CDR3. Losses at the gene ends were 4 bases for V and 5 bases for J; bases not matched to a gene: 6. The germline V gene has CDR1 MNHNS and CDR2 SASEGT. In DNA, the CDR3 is TGTGCCAGCAGTGGAAGCGGGGGGCAAAACAATGAGCAGTTCTTC. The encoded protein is CASSGSGGQNNEQFF.

As DNA, the CDR3 is TGCGCCAGCAGCCAAGAGTCGGGGTGGGTCCTAGGCTACACCTTC. Its translation: CASSQESGWVLGYTF. The chain employs TRBV4-3 and TRBJ1-2, with D unclear. The CDR3 is 15 residues long. Germline V CDR1 and CDR2: LGHNA, YSLEER. Trimming cost V 0 bases and J 8 bases, with 16 bases left between them.

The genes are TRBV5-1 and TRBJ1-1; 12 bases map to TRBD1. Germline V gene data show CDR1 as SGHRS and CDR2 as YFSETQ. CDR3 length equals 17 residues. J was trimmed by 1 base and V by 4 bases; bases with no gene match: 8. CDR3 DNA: TGCGCCAGCAGCCTGGGGGGACAGGGGGCTAAGAACACTGAAGCTTTCTTT. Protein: CASSLGGQGAKNTEAFF.